The entry below describes one T cell receptor (beta chain). Its antigen is still unknown. This sample was included in a study of shared clonotypes between healthy human individuals. About the study: Donor composition was two women and a few men, aged 18 to 49. Study-wide points: Only blood samples were collected, and tissue repertoires likely differ. Clonotype sharing across four donors was observed for about 4.8% of naive CD4 clonotypes.

CDR1 SGHTA and CDR2 FQGTGA come from the germline V gene. The V and J ends lost 5 bases and 5 bases, in that order; junction bases with no gene match: 2. There are 15 residues in the CDR3. TCRdb's copy holds only in-frame clones and misses some; the assay was immunoSEQ multiplex PCR. The sample includes roughly 1,000,000 clones, approximately 78% of them seen just once. The TCR was taken from a man in his late teens or twenties in good health. Some clones in this sample may be carry-over from other donors' samples. The sequenced sample consisted of memory CD4+ T cells from PBMCs. Regarding subset: CD45RA-negative fraction. J is TRBJ2-3 and V is TRBV7-3, with 15 positions matching TRBD2. The CDR3 DNA is TGTGCCAGCAGCACGGGACTAGCGGGAGGAGATACGCAGTATTTT. Protein product: CASSTGLAGGDTQYF. The full variable domain, its missing parts supplied by reference TRBV7-3 and TRBJ2-3, is GAGVSQTPSNKVTEKGKYVELRCDPISGHTALYWYRQSLGQGPEFLIYFQGTGAADDSGLPNDRFFAVRPEGSVSTLKIQRTERGDSAVYLCASSTGLAGGDTQYFGPGTRLTVL.